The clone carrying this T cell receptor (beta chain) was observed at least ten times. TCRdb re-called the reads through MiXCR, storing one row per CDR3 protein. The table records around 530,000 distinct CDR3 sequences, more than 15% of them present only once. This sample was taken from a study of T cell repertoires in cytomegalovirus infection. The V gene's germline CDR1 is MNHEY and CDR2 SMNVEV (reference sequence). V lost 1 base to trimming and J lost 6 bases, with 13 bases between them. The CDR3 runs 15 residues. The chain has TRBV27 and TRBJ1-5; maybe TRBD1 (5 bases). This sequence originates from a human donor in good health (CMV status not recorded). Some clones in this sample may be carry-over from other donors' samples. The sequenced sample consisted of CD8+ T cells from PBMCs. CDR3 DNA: TGTGCCAGCAGTTTATTTTTTGGGGGAGCTCAGCCCCAGCATTTT. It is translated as CASSLFFGGAQPQHF.